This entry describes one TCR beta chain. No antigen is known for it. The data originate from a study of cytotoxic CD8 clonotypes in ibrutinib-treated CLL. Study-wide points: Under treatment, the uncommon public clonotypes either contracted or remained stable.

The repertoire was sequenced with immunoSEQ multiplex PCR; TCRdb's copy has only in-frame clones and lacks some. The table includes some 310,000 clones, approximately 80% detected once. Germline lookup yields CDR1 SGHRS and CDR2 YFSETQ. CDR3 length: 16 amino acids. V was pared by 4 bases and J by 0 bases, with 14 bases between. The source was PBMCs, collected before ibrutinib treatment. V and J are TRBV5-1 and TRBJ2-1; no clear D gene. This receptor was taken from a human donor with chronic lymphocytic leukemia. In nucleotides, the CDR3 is TGCGCCAGCAGCCAGCTGCATATAAGCTCCTACAATGAGCAGTTCTTC. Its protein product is CASSQLHISSYNEQFF.